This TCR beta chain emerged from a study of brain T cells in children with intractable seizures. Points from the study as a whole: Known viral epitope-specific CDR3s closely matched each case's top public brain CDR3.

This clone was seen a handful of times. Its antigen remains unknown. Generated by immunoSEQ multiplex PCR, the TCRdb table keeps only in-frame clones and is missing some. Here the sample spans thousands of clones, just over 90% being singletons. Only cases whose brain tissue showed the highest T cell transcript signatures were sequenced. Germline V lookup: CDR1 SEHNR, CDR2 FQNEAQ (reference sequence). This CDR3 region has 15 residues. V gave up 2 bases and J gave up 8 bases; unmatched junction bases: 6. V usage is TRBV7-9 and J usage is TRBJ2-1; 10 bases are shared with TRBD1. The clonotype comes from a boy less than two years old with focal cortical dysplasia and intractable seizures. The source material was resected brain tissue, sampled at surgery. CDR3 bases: TGTGCCAGCAGCTTAAGGGACAGGGGTCGAGATGAGCAGTTCTTC. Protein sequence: CASSLRDRGRDEQFF.